The following is a T cell receptor beta chain sequence with its context. As yet, its antigen is unknown. The data belong to a study of T cell responses to AZD1222 COVID-19 vaccine. General study findings and limits: The study sampled repertoires only after the peak T cell response.

Method: immunoSEQ multiplex PCR; TCRdb's copy keeps in-frame clones and lacks some. Of tens of thousands of clones listed, roughly 90% are singletons. CDR1 and CDR2 from the germline V gene are SEHNR and FQNEAQ (reference sequence). The CDR3 covers 19 residues. V lost 4 bases, J lost 4 bases, and 26 bases lay in between. V is TRBV7-9 and J is TRBJ2-1; weak D call: TRBD2 (5 bases). The sequence came from an adult in good health. The material was peripheral blood, obtained on day 0 of AZD1222 vaccination. CDR3 protein: CASSSIASSSGGKYNEQFF. Written as DNA, the CDR3 is TGTGCCAGCAGCTCAATAGCCTCCTCGAGCGGAGGAAAGTACAATGAGCAGTTCTTC.